The 11 T cell receptor beta chains in this list originate from one sample, sequenced in a study of graft-versus-host responses after intestinal transplantation. Graft tissue processing released intraepithelial and lamina propria lymphocytes. Produced via immunoSEQ multiplex PCR; TCRdb's table is partial and in-frame only. This table holds fewer than 6,500 clones, approximately 72% found once. Material: ileum tissue, obtained less than 270 days after intestinal transplant. The receptors were gathered from a human patient who received an intestinal transplant, so some T cells may come from the graft donor.

CDR3 in amino acids: CASIGAGEGYEQYF. The CDR3 region has the DNA TGTGCCAGCATCGGGGCGGGAGAGGGCTACGAGCAGTACTTC. This rearrangement joins TRBV5-3 to TRBJ2-7; 7 positions match TRBD2. TRBV5-3 counts as an open reading frame of uncertain function. The J segment lost 3 bases and the V segment lost 8 bases, leaving 11 bases of the junction unmatched. The CDR3 totals 14 residues.

DNA for the CDR3: TGTGCCACCAGCAGGTCCAGGGGGAACACTGAAGCTTTCTTT. Translated, it gives CATSRSRGNTEAFF. The rearrangement links TRBV15 to TRBJ1-1; TRBD1 is a possible D gene (6 bases). Trimming took off 3 bases at V and 1 base at J, with 9 bases between the two ends. Germline V gene lookup returns CDR1 LNHNV and CDR2 YYDKDF (reference sequence). The CDR3 totals 14 residues.

The J gene is TRBJ1-4, the V gene TRBV6-1, with a weak D call TRBD1 (5 bases). Germline CDR1 is MNHNS and CDR2 is SASEGT. The CDR3 is 13 residues long. V dropped 8 bases and J dropped 7 bases, with 14 bases sitting between them. CDR3 region: CASPGPSGEKLFF. In DNA form, the CDR3 reads TGTGCCAGCCCAGGGCCCTCGGGTGAAAAACTGTTTTTT.

The chain links TRBV27 to TRBJ2-1; the D gene is possibly TRBD2 (5 bases). From germline, CDR1 is MNHEY and CDR2 SMNVEV (reference sequence). Between the trimmed V and J ends, which lost 5 bases and 4 bases, there was a span of 18 bases. The CDR3 extends over 16 amino acids. CDR3 loop: CASSPPLARVYNEQFF. DNA for the CDR3: TGTGCCAGCAGTCCCCCCTTAGCGAGGGTTTACAATGAGCAGTTCTTC.

This clone was seen just once. The chain employs TRBV4-1 and TRBJ1-6; TRBD1 might be the D (6 bases). The V and J ends lost 3 bases and 11 bases respectively, with 14 bases between them. CDR1 MGHRA and CDR2 YSYEKL come from the germline V gene. CDR3 length equals 14 residues. The chain's CDR3 is CASSHFQGNTPLHF. In DNA, the CDR3 is TGCGCCAGCAGCCACTTCCAGGGGAATACACCCCTCCACTTT.

The CDR3 region has the DNA TGTGCCAGCAGCCCCCGGACAGGGAACCACGAGCAGTACTTC. Its protein product is CASSPRTGNHEQYF. V is TRBV9 and J is TRBJ2-7; 8 bases match TRBD1. This CDR3 is 14 amino acids long. CDR1 is SGDLS and CDR2 is YYNGEE in the germline V gene. J lost 5 bases, V lost 4 bases, and 8 bases had no gene match.

This clone is a singleton in its sample. The chain uses TRBV7-8 and TRBJ1-5; 8 positions match TRBD1. This CDR3 spans 18 amino acids. CDR1 is SGHVS, CDR2 FQNEAQ, per germline. V was clipped by 3 bases and J by 1 base; unmatched bases: 11. DNA for the CDR3: TGTGCCAGCAGCTTGGGGGCAGGACAGGGAGACAGCAATCAGCCCCAGCATTTT. Translated, it gives CASSLGAGQGDSNQPQHF.

This clone came up a few times. This CDR3 is CASSSTGRTRNTIYF. CDR3 nucleotides: TGTGCCAGCAGCTCGACAGGGCGAACAAGAAACACCATATATTTT. The V and J genes are TRBV5-5 and TRBJ1-3, with 7 bases lining up with TRBD1. Per the germline V gene, CDR1 is SGHKS and CDR2 is YYEKEE (reference sequence). Trimming at V came to 3 bases and at J to 5 bases, leaving 8 bases not matched to a gene. The CDR3 length is 15 residues.

This clone was picked up one time. CDR3: CASSAGQDATNEKLFF. The CDR3 nucleotides are TGTGCCAGCAGTGCGGGACAGGATGCAACTAATGAAAAACTGTTTTTT. The chain couples TRBV6-4 to TRBJ1-4, with TRBD1 matching over 8 bases. V lost 4 bases to trimming and J lost 0 bases; unmatched junction nucleotides: 4. The germline gives CDR1 MRHNA, CDR2 SNTAGT. The CDR3 runs 16 residues.

Relative to its sample, this clone is medium-sized. V usage is TRBV7-9 and J usage is TRBJ2-7; possible D gene TRBD2, 5 bases. This CDR3 has 15 residues. From germline, CDR1 is SEHNR and CDR2 FQNEAQ (reference sequence). V was trimmed by 0 bases and J by 2 bases, leaving 11 bases between them. The CDR3 reads CASSLARVAAYEQYF. In nucleotides, the CDR3 is TGTGCCAGCAGCTTAGCGCGGGTGGCGGCCTACGAGCAGTACTTC.

This sequence joins TRBV27 and TRBJ2-3, with TRBD1 matching over 11 bases. This CDR3 contains 15 residues. V shed 6 bases and J 2 bases; nucleotides not matched to a gene: 4. The germline CDR1 and CDR2 sequences are MNHEY and SMNVEV (reference sequence). The CDR3, as DNA: TGTGCCAGCAGCCGGACAGGGGGCGTCACAGATACGCAGTATTTT. It codes for CASSRTGGVTDTQYF.